This note documents a single T cell receptor (beta chain) sequence. This entry is derived from a study of blood T cell repertoires in COVID-19. Using immunoSEQ multiplex PCR, the repertoire was profiled, and TCRdb retains in-frame clones only, with some absent. The table has tens of thousands of clones, more than 70% seen once. The CDR3 extends over 14 amino acids. Germline V gene data show CDR1 as LNHDA and CDR2 as SQIVND (reference sequence). Unmatched junction bases numbered 1, after V lost 6 bases and J lost 0 bases. The sample taken for sequencing was peripheral blood. The chain couples TRBV19 to TRBJ1-5; 8 bases align to TRBD1. The sequence was collected from a man between 65 and 79 years old with COVID-19, enrolled during active disease. The CDR3 sequence is CASSDRGSNQPQHF. In nucleotides, the CDR3 is TGTGCCAGTAGCGACAGGGGTAGCAATCAGCCCCAGCATTTT.